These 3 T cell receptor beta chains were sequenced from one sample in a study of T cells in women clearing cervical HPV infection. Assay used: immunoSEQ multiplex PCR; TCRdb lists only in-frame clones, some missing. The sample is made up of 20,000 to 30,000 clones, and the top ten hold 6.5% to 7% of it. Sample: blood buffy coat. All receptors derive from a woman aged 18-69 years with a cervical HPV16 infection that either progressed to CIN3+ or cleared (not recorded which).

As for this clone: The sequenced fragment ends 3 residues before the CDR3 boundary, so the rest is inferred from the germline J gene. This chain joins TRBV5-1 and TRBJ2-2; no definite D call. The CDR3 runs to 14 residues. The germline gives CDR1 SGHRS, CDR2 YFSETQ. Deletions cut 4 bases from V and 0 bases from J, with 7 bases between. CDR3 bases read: TGCGCCAGCAGCCGCGAGTCGAACACCGGGGAG. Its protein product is CASSRESNTGE. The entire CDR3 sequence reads CASSRESNTGELFF.

CDR3 bases read: TGTGCCAGCAGGCCCGGGACTAGTATTTTGGTAGAGACC. It encodes CASRPGTSILVET. In full, the CDR3 is CASRPGTSILVETQYF. This chain joins TRBV6-2 or TRBV6-3 and TRBJ2-5; TRBD2 matches 8 bases. The read stops 3 residues short of the end of the CDR3; the missing end is completed from the germline J gene. The CDR3 extends over 16 amino acids. CDR1 MNHEY and CDR2 SVGEGT come from the germline V gene. V was pared by 6 bases and J by 4 bases, with 13 bases of the junction left unmatched.

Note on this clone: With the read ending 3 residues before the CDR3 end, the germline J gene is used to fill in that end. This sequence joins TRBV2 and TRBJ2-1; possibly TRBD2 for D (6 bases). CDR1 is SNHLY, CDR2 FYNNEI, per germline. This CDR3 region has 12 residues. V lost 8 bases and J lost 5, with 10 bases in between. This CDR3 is CASGRTNNEQFF. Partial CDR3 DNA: TGTGCCAGCGGCAGGACTAACAATGAG.